This TCR beta chain was retrieved from a study of cytomegalovirus exposure and HLA in healthy donors. The PCR was carried out with 60 Vbeta primers and 13 Jbeta primers. The repertoire was sequenced with immunoSEQ multiplex PCR; TCRdb's copy has only in-frame clones and lacks some. This sample has 150,000 to 200,000 clones, with 80% to 90% found just once. V gave up 2 bases and J gave up 2 bases, with 8 bases separating them. The CDR3 runs 14 residues. Germline V gene sequence: CDR1 SEHNR, CDR2 FQNEAQ (reference sequence). The specimen sequenced was PBMCs. The receptor was derived from a young man in good health and CMV-seropositive. The J gene is TRBJ2-3, the V gene TRBV7-9; D is unresolved. The CDR3, as DNA: TGTGCCAGCAGCTTAAGTGGCCCCACAGATACGCAGTATTTT. Translated: CASSLSGPTDTQYF.